These T cell receptor beta chains were read from a single sample in a study of blood T cell repertoires in COVID-19. The protocol was immunoSEQ multiplex PCR, while the TCRdb copy is restricted to in-frame clones and leaves out a portion. Among 100,000 to 150,000 clones listed, about 90% were seen once. The sequenced sample was peripheral blood. These receptors were obtained from a man aged 65 to 79 who had recovered from COVID-19. CDR3s include the opening cysteine and the closing phenylalanine or tryptophan. The D gene is left open where the match is weak. Only some rows state a clone size, as once, few, many or a class for expanded clones.

cdr3_nt cdr3_aa clone_size j_call v_call d_call
TGTGCCAGTAGTATAGATCGTATTGGCACAGATACGCAGTATTTT CASSIDRIGTDTQYF - TRBJ2-3 TRBV19 -
TGCGCCAGCAGCCTTTTCTACGAGCAGTACTTC CASSLFYEQYF - TRBJ2-7 TRBV5-1 -
TGTGCCAGCAGCTGGGGACTAGCGGGAACCTACAATGAGCAGTTCTTC CASSWGLAGTYNEQFF - TRBJ2-1 TRBV5-4 TRBD2
TGTGCCAGCAGTTCCGGACAGAAAACTAATGAAAAACTGTTTTTT CASSSGQKTNEKLFF - TRBJ1-4 TRBV27 -
TGTGCCAGCAGTCGACAGGGGTTAAACTCTGGAAACACCATATATTTT CASSRQGLNSGNTIYF - TRBJ1-3 TRBV6-6 TRBD1
TGTGCCAGCAGCCAAGCCAGGGGGCCCCTACTGAACACTGAAGCTTTCTTT CASSQARGPLLNTEAFF - TRBJ1-1 TRBV3-1/TRBV3-2 TRBD1
TGTGCCACCAGCCCAACGGAGGGAATGAACACCGGGGAGCTGTTTTTT CATSPTEGMNTGELFF - TRBJ2-2 TRBV15 -
TGCGCCAGCAGCCAAACACTACAGGGCCACGCTCCTAATTCACCCCTCCACTTT CASSQTLQGHAPNSPLHF - TRBJ1-6 TRBV4-1 -
TGTGCCAGCAGCCACGAGGGGACTAGCGGGAGGTCTTACAATGAGCAGTTCTTC CASSHEGTSGRSYNEQFF - TRBJ2-1 TRBV14 TRBD2
TGCGCCAGCAGCCAAGGGACAGGGATGAACACTGAAGCTTTCTTT CASSQGTGMNTEAFF - TRBJ1-1 TRBV4-3 TRBD1
TGTGCCAGCAGCTTACCTGTCGGGTGCTACGAGCAGTACTTC CASSLPVGCYEQYF - TRBJ2-7 TRBV11-3 -
TGTGCCAGCAGTTACCTCGGCAGGGTTACAGATACGCAGTATTTT CASSYLGRVTDTQYF - TRBJ2-3 TRBV6-6 -
TGTGCCAGCAGCGTCTTAAGGACAGGGAGTGGCGAGCAGTACTTC CASSVLRTGSGEQYF - TRBJ2-7 TRBV6-6 TRBD1
TGTGCCAGCAGCCAAGTGGCGGGGTCCTACGAGCAGTACTTC CASSQVAGSYEQYF - TRBJ2-7 TRBV3-1/TRBV3-2 -
TGTGCCAGCAGTTACCAGGGACAGGGGTTCAATCAGCCCCAGCATTTT CASSYQGQGFNQPQHF - TRBJ1-5 TRBV6-2/TRBV6-3 TRBD1
TGTGCCAGCAGCCTTAACGGACAGTATACGCAGTATTTT CASSLNGQYTQYF - TRBJ2-3 TRBV7-3 -
TGTGCCAGCAGCGCTCTAGCGGGATCCTACAATGAGCAGTTCTTC CASSALAGSYNEQFF - TRBJ2-1 TRBV9 TRBD2
TGTGCCAGCAGCCATGCCGGGTCGTCCTACAATGAGCAGTTCTTC CASSHAGSSYNEQFF - TRBJ2-1 TRBV3-1/TRBV3-2 -
TGCGCCAGCAGCTTGGGTCTTATCAATGAGCAGTTCTTC CASSLGLINEQFF - TRBJ2-1 TRBV5-1 -
TGTGCCATCAGTGAAGGAGGGGTCACTGAAGCTTTCTTT CAISEGGVTEAFF once TRBJ1-1 TRBV10-3 -
TGCGCCAGCAGCATAAACACCGCAGGAACTGGGGCCAACGTCCTGACTTTC CASSINTAGTGANVLTF - TRBJ2-6 TRBV5-1 -
TGTGCCAGCAGGCTTTCAGGGTCCAACGAGCAGTACTTC CASRLSGSNEQYF - TRBJ2-7 TRBV27 -
TGTGCCAGTAACGTTAGGCATAGCGGGAGCACAGATACGCAGTATTTT CASNVRHSGSTDTQYF - TRBJ2-3 TRBV19 TRBD2
TGTGCCAGTAGTACCCGGACAGGGGGAAATGGCTACACCTTC CASSTRTGGNGYTF - TRBJ1-2 TRBV19 TRBD1
TGTGCCAGCAGCTTGGACACCACGAACACTGAAGCTTTCTTT CASSLDTTNTEAFF - TRBJ1-1 TRBV5-8 -
TGTGCCAGTAGTATCGGACAGGGGGCCCGGCAGCCCCAGCATTTT CASSIGQGARQPQHF - TRBJ1-5 TRBV19 TRBD1
TGTGCCAGCAGTGAACGGAACTATGGCTACACCTTC CASSERNYGYTF - TRBJ1-2 TRBV2 -
TGCGCCAGCAGCCTGGGCGTGGTAGGGGCGGCCACAGATACGCAGTATTTT CASSLGVVGAATDTQYF - TRBJ2-3 TRBV5-1 -
TGTGCCTGGAGTGATTTCAAGCAGGGTCGGAACACCATATATTTT CAWSDFKQGRNTIYF - TRBJ1-3 TRBV30 -
TGTGCCAGCTCACCACCATCCACCTACAATGAGCAGTTCTTC CASSPPSTYNEQFF - TRBJ2-1 TRBV18 -
TGTGCCAGCAGCAAGGGGACTAGCGGGAGGGCTCGGGAGACCCAGTACTTC CASSKGTSGRARETQYF - TRBJ2-5 TRBV7-3 TRBD2
TGTGCCAGCAGTCCGGGACTAGCGGGAGGGTGGCAGTTCTTC CASSPGLAGGWQFF - TRBJ2-1 TRBV27 TRBD2
TGTGCCAGCAGCTTAAGACGGGGCTACGAGCAGTACTTC CASSLRRGYEQYF - TRBJ2-7 TRBV7-3 -
TGTGCCAGTAGTCCCGTTCTAGCGGGAGGGGGGAACACCGGGGAGCTGTTTTTT CASSPVLAGGGNTGELFF - TRBJ2-2 TRBV19 TRBD2
TGCGCCAGCAGCCAAGACGGCAGGGGGATCACTCACTACGAGCAGTACTTC CASSQDGRGITHYEQYF many TRBJ2-7 TRBV5-1 TRBD1
TGCGCCAGCAGCATGGGACTTCAGACGACTAGCACAGATACGCAGTATTTT CASSMGLQTTSTDTQYF - TRBJ2-3 TRBV5-1 -
TGTGCCAGCAGCAACATGAGGCGGGGGGACACTGAAGCTTTCTTT CASSNMRRGDTEAFF - TRBJ1-1 TRBV5-6 -
TGTGCCAGCAGCCAAGAACCCGGGACTAGCATTGAGCAGTTCTTC CASSQEPGTSIEQFF once TRBJ2-1 TRBV4-2 TRBD2
TGTGCCAGCAGCCCCGGGACTAGCTACTCGGCCACCGGGGAGCTGTTTTTT CASSPGTSYSATGELFF - TRBJ2-2 TRBV7-6 TRBD2
TGTGCCAGCAGTTTATTCCCGGTGGACAGGACAGCAAACTATGGCTACACCTTC CASSLFPVDRTANYGYTF - TRBJ1-2 TRBV27 TRBD1
TGTGCCAGCAGCGTCCCCAGGGGGCAATATGGCTACACCTTC CASSVPRGQYGYTF - TRBJ1-2 TRBV7-2 TRBD1
TGCAGCGCCTCGGGGAGGGGGGCTGGGGCCAACGTCCTGACTTTC CSASGRGAGANVLTF - TRBJ2-6 TRBV29-1 -
TGTGCCAGTAGTATAGCGGGTTCCCGTTACGAGCAGTACTTC CASSIAGSRYEQYF - TRBJ2-7 TRBV19 -
TGTGCCAGCAGTTCCCACGAACAGGGCAATCAGCCCCAGCATTTT CASSSHEQGNQPQHF - TRBJ1-5 TRBV6-6 -
TGTGCCAGCAGTTACGGGGGAGGGGCTAAAACTGAAGCTTTCTTT CASSYGGGAKTEAFF - TRBJ1-1 TRBV6-2/TRBV6-3 -
TGTGCCATCAGTGAGTCGCTCAACAGGGATTCGGGCTACACCTTC CAISESLNRDSGYTF - TRBJ1-2 TRBV10-3 -